A single sample gave rise to the 3 T cell receptor beta chains below, sequenced in a study of human T cells and chemical hapten exposure. The sample's time point: pre-sensitization, week 0. Described treatment: therapeutic diphenylcyclopropenone sensitization with weekly scalp DPC. TCRdb reanalysed the RACE reads using MiXCR and keeps one entry per CDR3 protein. Counted here are 100,000 to 150,000 distinct CDR3 sequences, about 14% occurring once; the ten biggest clones make up around 2.7%. Sequencing was performed on whole blood, taken in connection with sensitization to the hapten diphenylcyclopropenone (DPC). The receptors come from a woman between 18 and 29 years old with alopecia areata. Some clones in this sample may be carry-over from other donors' samples.

This chain joins TRBV7-6 and TRBJ2-2, with D possibly matching TRBD2 (5 bases). V lost 4 bases, J lost 7 bases, and 10 bases lay in between. This CDR3 spans 13 amino acids. CDR1 and CDR2 (germline): SGHVS, FNYEAQ. This chain's CDR3 is CASSSTRVGELFF. The CDR3 DNA reads as TGTGCCAGCAGCTCTACGAGGGTCGGGGAGCTGTTTTTT.

This clonotype has just a few counts. The V call is TRBV6-4, the J call TRBJ2-2; D not resolved. From germline, CDR1 is MRHNA and CDR2 SNTAGT. Trimming shortened V by 4 bases and J by 1 base, and 4 bases separated the two germline ends. The CDR3 has 13 residues. The CDR3 region is CASSAGNTGELFF. DNA for the CDR3: TGTGCCAGCAGTGCCGGGAACACCGGGGAGCTGTTTTTT.

The V and J genes are TRBV12-3 or TRBV12-4 and TRBJ1-5; perhaps TRBD1 as D (6 bases). The CDR3 loop spans 14 amino acids. The V end was cut by 2 bases, the J end by 4 bases, with 9 bases between. CDR3 DNA sequence: TGTGCCAGCAGTTTACTCGACAGGAATCAGCCCCAGCATTTT. Translated, it gives CASSLLDRNQPQHF.